This T cell receptor (beta chain) was retrieved from a study of T cell responses to AZD1222 COVID-19 vaccine. Study context: Recipients boosted at about 4 weeks or about 12 weeks are pooled.

Profiling relied on immunoSEQ multiplex PCR, and the TCRdb table lists in-frame clones only, not all of them. The repertoire holds some 130,000 clones, with 70% to 90% as singletons. Concerning this clone itself: The antigen is not known.

Overall study results and limits: Just a handful of AZD1222 recipients were seropositive at baseline.

The V end lost 2 bases, the J end lost 4 bases, and 15 bases lay between the germline ends. The germline gives CDR1 MNHEY, CDR2 SVGEGT. This CDR3 is 16 amino acids long. The sample in question was peripheral blood, obtained on day 0 of AZD1222 vaccination. J is TRBJ1-3 and V is TRBV6-2 or TRBV6-3, with D unclear. This sequence originates from an adult in good health. CDR3: CASSYARDSVGNTIYF. As DNA, the CDR3 is TGTGCCAGCAGTTACGCAAGAGACTCTGTGGGAAACACCATATATTTT.